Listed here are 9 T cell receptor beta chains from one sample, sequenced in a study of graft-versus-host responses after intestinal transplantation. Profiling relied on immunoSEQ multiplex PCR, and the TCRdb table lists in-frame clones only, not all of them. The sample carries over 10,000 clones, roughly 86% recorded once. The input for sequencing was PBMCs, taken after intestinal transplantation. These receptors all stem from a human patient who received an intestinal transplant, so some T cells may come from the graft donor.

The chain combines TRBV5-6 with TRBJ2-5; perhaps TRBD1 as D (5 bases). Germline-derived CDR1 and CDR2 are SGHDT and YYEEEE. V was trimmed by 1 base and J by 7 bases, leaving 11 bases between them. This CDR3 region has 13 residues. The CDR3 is CASSLRGPGTQYF. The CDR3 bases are TGTGCCAGCAGCTTGAGGGGCCCGGGGACCCAGTACTTC. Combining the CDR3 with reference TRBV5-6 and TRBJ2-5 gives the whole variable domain DAGVTQSPTHLIKTRGQQVTLRCSPKSGHDTVSWYQQALGQGPQFIFQYYEEEERQRGNFPDRFSGHQFPNYSSELNVNALLLGDSALYLCASSLRGPGTQYFGPGTRLLVL.

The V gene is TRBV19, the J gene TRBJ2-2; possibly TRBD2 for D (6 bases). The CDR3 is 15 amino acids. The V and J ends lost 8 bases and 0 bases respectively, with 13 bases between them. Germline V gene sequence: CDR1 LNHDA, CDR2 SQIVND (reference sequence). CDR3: CASYHGGSNTGELFF. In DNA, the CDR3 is TGTGCCAGTTATCATGGGGGGTCGAACACCGGGGAGCTGTTTTTT. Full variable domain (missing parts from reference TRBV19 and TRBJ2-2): DGGITQSPKYLFRKEGQNVTLSCEQNLNHDAMYWYRQDPGQGLRLIYYSQIVNDFQKGDIAEGYSVSREKKESFPLTVTSAQKNPTAFYLCASYHGGSNTGELFFGEGSRLTVL.

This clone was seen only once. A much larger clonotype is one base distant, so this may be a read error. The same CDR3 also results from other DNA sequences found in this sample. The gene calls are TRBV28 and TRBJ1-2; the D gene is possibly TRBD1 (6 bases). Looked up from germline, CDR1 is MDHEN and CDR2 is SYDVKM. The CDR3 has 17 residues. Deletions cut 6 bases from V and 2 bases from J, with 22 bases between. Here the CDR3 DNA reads TGTGCCAGCAGGGGGGCGGGGCGGGCGACTCTAAACTATGGCTACACCTTC. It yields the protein CASRGAGRATLNYGYTF.

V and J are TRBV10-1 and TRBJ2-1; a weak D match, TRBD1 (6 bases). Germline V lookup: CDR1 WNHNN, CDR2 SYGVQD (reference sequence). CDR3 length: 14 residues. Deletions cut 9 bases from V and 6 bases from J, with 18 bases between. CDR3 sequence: CARGRLGQCNEQFF. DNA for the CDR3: TGCGCCAGGGGGCGTCTAGGACAGTGCAATGAGCAGTTCTTC.

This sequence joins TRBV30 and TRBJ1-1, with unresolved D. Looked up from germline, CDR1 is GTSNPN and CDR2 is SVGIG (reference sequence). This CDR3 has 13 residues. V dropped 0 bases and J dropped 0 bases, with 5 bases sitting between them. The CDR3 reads CAWSVALNTEAFF. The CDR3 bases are TGTGCCTGGAGTGTGGCCCTGAACACTGAAGCTTTCTTT.

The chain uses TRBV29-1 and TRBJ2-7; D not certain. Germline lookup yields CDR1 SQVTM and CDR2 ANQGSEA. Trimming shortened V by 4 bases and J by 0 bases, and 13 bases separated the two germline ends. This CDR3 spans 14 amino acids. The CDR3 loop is CSVAWVESSYEQYF. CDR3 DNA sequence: TGCAGCGTTGCATGGGTCGAGAGCTCCTACGAGCAGTACTTC.

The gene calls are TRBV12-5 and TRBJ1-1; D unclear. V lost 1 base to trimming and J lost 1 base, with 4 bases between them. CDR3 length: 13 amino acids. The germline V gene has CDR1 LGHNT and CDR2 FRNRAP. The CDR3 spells CASGLAPNTEAFF. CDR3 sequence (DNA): TGTGCTAGTGGTTTGGCCCCGAACACTGAAGCTTTCTTT.

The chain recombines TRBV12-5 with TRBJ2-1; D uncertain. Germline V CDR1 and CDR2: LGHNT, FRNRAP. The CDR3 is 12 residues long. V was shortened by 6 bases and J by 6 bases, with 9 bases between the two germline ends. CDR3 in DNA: TGTGCTAGTGGCCTTAGTCGCAATGAGCAGTTCTTC. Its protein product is CASGLSRNEQFF. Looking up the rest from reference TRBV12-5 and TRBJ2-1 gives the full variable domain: DARVTQTPRHKVTEMGQEVTMRCQPILGHNTVFWYRQTMMQGLELLAYFRNRAPLDDSGMPKDRFSAEMPDATLATLKIQPSEPRDSAVYFCASGLSRNEQFFGPGTRLTVL.

CDR3 nucleotide sequence: TGCGCCAGCAGCTCCCACGGACGCCCGTCCTACGAGCAGTACTTC. Protein product: CASSSHGRPSYEQYF. The genes are TRBV5-1 and TRBJ2-5; D not resolved. With the DNA end fitting TRBJ2-7 better, the J assignment may be wrong. CDR1 and CDR2 from the germline V gene are SGHRS and YFSETQ. This CDR3 has 15 amino acids.